This T cell receptor (beta chain) was sequenced in a study of blood T cell repertoires in COVID-19. The wider study: Researchers got acute and convalescent COVID-19 samples from the United States, Italy and Spain.

The data were produced by immunoSEQ multiplex PCR, yet TCRdb's version contains in-frame clones alone and is incomplete. The profile covers tens of thousands of clones, with 85% to 90% appearing a single time and 0.95% to 1.5% taken by the ten largest. V shed 8 bases and J shed 4 bases, with 11 bases lying between them. The CDR3 length is 12 residues. This receptor was identified in a woman in her fifties or sixties with acute or convalescent COVID-19. The sample comprised peripheral blood. The chain employs TRBV12-3 or TRBV12-4 and TRBJ1-2; D unresolved. The CDR3 DNA reads as TGTGCCAGCGCCGGGAACAGCTATGGCTACACCTTC. This translates into CASAGNSYGYTF.